The 30 T cell receptor beta chains reported below all come from one sample, sequenced in a study of T cell responses to AZD1222 COVID-19 vaccine. Using immunoSEQ multiplex PCR, the repertoire was profiled, and TCRdb retains in-frame clones only, with some absent. The repertoire holds under 80,000 clones, about four fifths seen once, with around 25% in the top ten. The specimen comprised peripheral blood, sampled on day 0 of MenACWY control vaccination. Source of these receptors: an adult in good health.

The rearrangement links TRBV6-5 to TRBJ1-2; 9 nucleotides line up with TRBD1. Germline CDR1 is MNHEY and CDR2 is SVGAGI. This CDR3 spans 16 amino acids. The V gene end was trimmed by 0 bases and the J gene end by 4 bases; junction bases not matched to a gene: 6. The DNA for the CDR3 is TGTGCCAGCAGTTACTCGAGTAAGGGACAGGGCTATGGCTACACCTTC. Translation: CASSYSSKGQGYGYTF.

CDR3 region: CASSFQAGTEAFF. In DNA, the CDR3 is TGTGCCAGCAGTTTTCAGGCCGGGACTGAAGCTTTCTTT. The chain combines TRBV27 with TRBJ1-1; D unclear. Germline CDR1 and CDR2: MNHEY and SMNVEV (reference sequence). Trimming stripped 3 bases from V and 5 bases from J, with 10 bases between. The CDR3 runs 13 residues.

J is TRBJ2-3 and V is TRBV11-1; D not certain. V was shortened by 2 bases and J by 2 bases, with 8 bases between the two germline ends. The CDR3 extends over 14 amino acids. Germline CDR1 SGHAT, CDR2 FQDESV (reference sequence). The CDR3 DNA is TGTGCCAGCAGCTTAACCACCCTCACAGATACGCAGTATTTT. Amino acid sequence: CASSLTTLTDTQYF.

This chain joins TRBV21-1 and TRBJ1-5. TRBV21-1 is assigned pseudogene status. The CDR3 spans 13 residues. The CDR3 reads CASTRSRGQPQHF. The CDR3, as DNA: TGTGCCAGCACCCGGTCTCGTGGACAGCCCCAGCATTTT.

This clone occurred a few times. The chain is built from TRBV6-5 and TRBJ2-7; D is undetermined. Germline CDR1 reads MNHEY; CDR2 reads SVGAGI. The ends were cut back, 7 bases at V and 0 bases at J, with 10 bases in the middle. This CDR3 region has 13 residues. The CDR3 nucleotides are TGTGCCAGCAAGATAGGGCCCTCCTACGAGCAGTACTTC. Translating gives CASKIGPSYEQYF.

Written as DNA, the CDR3 is TGTGCCAGCTCCCCAGGGGGCCAGGGGAACACTGAAGCTTTCTTT. Its protein product is CASSPGGQGNTEAFF. This chain uses TRBV18 with TRBJ1-1; TRBD1 aligns across 8 bases. The CDR3 runs 15 residues. V gave up 6 bases and J gave up 1 base; unmatched junction bases: 7. Per germline, CDR1 KGHSH and CDR2 LQKENI.

The chain uses TRBV19 and TRBJ2-1; the D is unclear. V was pared by 4 bases and J by 13 bases, with 11 bases between. The CDR3 has 11 residues. From germline, CDR1 is LNHDA and CDR2 SQIVND (reference sequence). The CDR3 reads CASSTGPRQFF. CDR3 in DNA: TGTGCCAGTAGTACAGGCCCGCGACAGTTCTTC.

This rearrangement joins TRBV29-1 to TRBJ2-7; 11 bases are a match to TRBD1. The CDR3 loop spans 13 amino acids. Germline V gene lookup returns CDR1 SQVTM and CDR2 ANQGSEA. J gave up 5 bases and V 7 bases, and 7 bases lay outside the gene matches. In DNA form, the CDR3 reads TGCAGCGCCACAAGGACAGGGGGCAACGAGCAGTACTTC. This encodes CSATRTGGNEQYF.

The count of this clone is one. V and J are TRBV2 and TRBJ1-1; tentatively, D is TRBD1 (5 bases). Germline loops: CDR1 SNHLY, CDR2 FYNNEI. V was trimmed by 1 base and J by 5 bases, leaving 8 bases between them. The CDR3 totals 13 residues. CDR3 region: CASSEEGRTEAFF. The CDR3 nucleotides read TGTGCCAGCAGTGAAGAGGGACGGACTGAAGCTTTCTTT. Based on the CDR3 plus reference TRBV2 and TRBJ1-1, the full variable domain is EPEVTQTPSHQVTQMGQEVILRCVPISNHLYFYWYRQILGQKVEFLVSFYNNEISEKSEIFDDQFSVERPDGSNFTLKIRSTKLEDSAMYFCASSEEGRTEAFFGQGTRLTVV.

With regard to this clone: The junction and the germline gene differ at one end; a read error may be behind it. This chain uses TRBV27 with TRBJ1-5, with 7 nucleotides matching TRBD1. The CDR3 has 13 amino acids. CDR1 MNHEY and CDR2 SMNVEV come from the germline V gene (reference sequence). The CDR3 coding sequence is TGTGCCTGCAGTTTTGTAGGGGGCGCGCCCCAGCATTTT. This translates into CACSFVGGAPQHF.

V and J are TRBV30 and TRBJ1-3; D call uncertain. Trimming shortened V by 3 bases and J by 1 base, and 10 bases separated the two germline ends. Per germline, CDR1 GTSNPN and CDR2 SVGIG (reference sequence). CDR3 length equals 14 residues. As DNA, the CDR3 is TGTGCCTGGAGGACTGGAGGGTCTGGAAACACCATATATTTT. Its protein is CAWRTGGSGNTIYF. The full variable domain, in which reference TRBV30 and TRBJ1-3 provide the parts outside the CDR3, is SQTIHQWPATLVQPVGSPLSLECTVEGTSNPNLYWYRQAAGRGLQLLFYSVGIGQISSEVPQNLSASRPQDRQFILSSKKLLLSDSGFYLCAWRTGGSGNTIYFGEGSWLTVV.

The chain is built from TRBV6-5 and TRBJ2-5; TRBD1 might be the D (6 bases). The CDR3 runs to 13 residues. With 2 bases removed from V and 4 bases from J, the gap between germline ends came to 8 bases. Germline V CDR1 and CDR2: MNHEY, SVGAGI. The DNA of the CDR3 is TGTGCCAGCAGTTACCAAGGGGGAGAGACCCAGTACTTC. The encoded protein is CASSYQGGETQYF.

This clone was seen only a few times. The rearrangement links TRBV7-6 to TRBJ2-3, with 13 bases lining up with TRBD2. Unmatched junction bases numbered 4, after V lost 1 base and J lost 0 bases. Germline lookup yields CDR1 SGHVS and CDR2 FNYEAQ. This CDR3 has 18 residues. For the CDR3, the DNA is TGTGCCAGCAGCTTAGGACTAGCGGGGGGAACGAGCACAGATACGCAGTATTTT. It is translated as CASSLGLAGGTSTDTQYF. Full variable domain (missing parts from reference TRBV7-6 and TRBJ2-3): GAGVSQSPRYKVTKRGQDVALRCDPISGHVSLYWYRQALGQGPEFLTYFNYEAQQDKSGLPNDRFSAERPEGSISTLTIQRTEQRDSAMYRCASSLGLAGGTSTDTQYFGPGTRLTVL.

The rearrangement links TRBV10-3 to TRBJ1-1, with 9 positions matching TRBD1. CDR3 length equals 13 residues. J lost 5 bases, V lost 3 bases, and 1 base had no gene match. From germline, CDR1 is ENHRY and CDR2 SYGVKD. The CDR3 is CAISEQGATEAFF. CDR3 nucleotides: TGTGCCATCAGTGAACAGGGGGCAACTGAAGCTTTCTTT.

V usage is TRBV10-3 and J usage is TRBJ2-6, with D possibly TRBD1 on 5 matching bases. The CDR3 spans 15 residues. CDR1 ENHRY and CDR2 SYGVKD come from the germline V gene. Trimming removed 3 bases from V and 4 bases from J, with 10 bases in between. CDR3 protein: CAISDRAGGANVLTF. CDR3 bases: TGTGCCATCAGTGACAGGGCTGGCGGGGCCAACGTCCTGACTTTC.

The chain couples TRBV30 to TRBJ1-1; 11 bases align to TRBD1. This CDR3 spans 13 amino acids. V was pared by 5 bases and J by 4 bases, with 3 bases of the junction left unmatched. Germline assignment: CDR1 GTSNPN and CDR2 SVGIG (reference sequence). For the CDR3, the DNA is TGTGCCTGGGAAGGGACAGGGGGCACTGAAGCTTTCTTT. Encoded protein: CAWEGTGGTEAFF.

The chain links TRBV4-1 to TRBJ2-2; D is undetermined. Trimming took 1 base from V and 0 from J, leaving 15 bases between them. CDR1 and CDR2 (germline): MGHRA, YSYEKL. The CDR3 length is 18 residues. CDR3 sequence: CASSQGGRSSTNTGELFF. For the CDR3, the DNA is TGCGCCAGCAGCCAAGGTGGACGGTCCTCTACGAACACCGGGGAGCTGTTTTTT.

This chain uses TRBV6-5 with TRBJ1-2; no firm D call. The V gene lost 6 bases and the J gene lost 3 bases, with 8 bases spanning the gap. Germline values: CDR1 MNHEY, CDR2 SVGAGI. The CDR3 loop spans 12 amino acids. As DNA, the CDR3 is TGTGCCAGCAGGGCGGTAGACTATGGCTACACCTTC. Translation gives CASRAVDYGYTF.

The chain carries TRBV30 and TRBJ1-2; D is uncertain. Trimming took off 8 bases at V and 5 bases at J, with 15 bases between the two ends. Germline loops: CDR1 GTSNPN, CDR2 SVGIG (reference sequence). This CDR3 spans 12 amino acids. Here the CDR3 DNA reads TGTGCCCTTCAGACGCAACTGTATGGCTACACCTTC. It translates to CALQTQLYGYTF.

The chain is built from TRBV5-1 and TRBJ1-2; 8 bases are a match to TRBD1. CDR3 size: 16 residues. J was trimmed by 2 bases and V by 2 bases; bases with no gene match: 8. Germline CDR1 is SGHRS and CDR2 is YFSETQ. As DNA, the CDR3 is TGCGCCAGCAGCTTATCCCCAGGGGGCGCGAACTATGGCTACACCTTC. Amino acid sequence: CASSLSPGGANYGYTF.

This sequence joins TRBV5-6 and TRBJ2-7, with unresolved D. The CDR3 is 14 residues long. The germline gives CDR1 SGHDT, CDR2 YYEEEE. The V end was cut by 2 bases, the J end by 2 bases, with 11 bases between. The CDR3 sequence is CASSFYGGPYEQYF. CDR3 DNA: TGTGCCAGCAGCTTCTACGGCGGCCCCTACGAGCAGTACTTC. Filled out from reference TRBV5-6 and TRBJ2-7, the complete variable domain reads DAGVTQSPTHLIKTRGQQVTLRCSPKSGHDTVSWYQQALGQGPQFIFQYYEEEERQRGNFPDRFSGHQFPNYSSELNVNALLLGDSALYLCASSFYGGPYEQYFGPGTRLTVT.

The chain is built from TRBV5-8 and TRBJ1-5; D remains ambiguous. Trimming stripped 3 bases from V and 10 bases from J, with 8 bases between. The CDR3 is made up of 11 amino acids. Per the germline V gene, CDR1 is SGHTS and CDR2 is YDEGEE. CDR3 region: CASSSLGPQHF. Written as DNA, the CDR3 is TGTGCCAGCAGCTCCCTGGGACCCCAGCATTTT.

The V and J genes are TRBV9 and TRBJ1-1; D gene uncertain. Germline CDR1 is SGDLS and CDR2 is YYNGEE. V dropped 4 bases and J dropped 4 bases, with 11 bases sitting between them. The CDR3 extends over 13 amino acids. The CDR3 here is CASSPTLSTEAFF. The CDR3 DNA follows: TGTGCCAGCAGCCCGACCCTGAGCACTGAAGCTTTCTTT. Complete variable domain (other parts from reference TRBV9 and TRBJ1-1): DSGVTQTPKHLITATGQRVTLRCSPRSGDLSVYWYQQSLDQGLQFLIQYYNGEERAKGNILERFSAQQFPDLHSELNLSSLELGDSALYFCASSPTLSTEAFFGQGTRLTVV.

The V gene is TRBV6-5, the J gene TRBJ1-5; 9 bases are a match to TRBD1. Germline lookup yields CDR1 MNHEY and CDR2 SVGAGI. The CDR3 has 15 residues. Germline trimming cut 7 bases from V and 7 bases from J; bases unmatched to any gene: 11. CDR3 amino acids: CASTRWTGVIQPQHF. In DNA, the CDR3 is TGTGCCAGCACCAGATGGACAGGGGTAATACAGCCCCAGCATTTT.

The chain recombines TRBV6-2 or TRBV6-3 with TRBJ2-5, with a possible D match to TRBD2 (6 bases). CDR3 length: 15 amino acids. Trimming cost V 4 bases and J 5 bases, with 17 bases left between them. CDR1 MNHEY and CDR2 SVGEGT come from the germline V gene. The CDR3 DNA is TGTGCCAGCAGTTTCCCCCCCGCGGGGCAGGAGACCCAGTACTTC. Translating gives CASSFPPAGQETQYF.

This rearrangement joins TRBV30 to TRBJ1-5, with a possible D match to TRBD1 (6 bases). In germline, CDR1 is GTSNPN, CDR2 SVGIG (reference sequence). The length of the CDR3 is 14 residues. The V end was cut by 1 base, the J end by 3 bases, with 10 bases between. The DNA of the CDR3 is TGTGCCTGGAGTGGGACAGCCTACAATCAGCCCCAGCATTTT. Amino acid sequence: CAWSGTAYNQPQHF.

V is TRBV9 and J is TRBJ1-2; D is uncertain. The CDR3 sequence is 13 residues long. V shed 3 bases and J shed 6 bases, with 12 bases lying between them. Germline V lookup: CDR1 SGDLS, CDR2 YYNGEE. The DNA for the CDR3 is TGTGCCAGCAGCGAGTTCGCGGGTCATGGCTACACCTTC. Translated, it gives CASSEFAGHGYTF.

This chain joins TRBV18 and TRBJ1-1; D gene ambiguous. V gave up 4 bases and J gave up 1 base, with 7 bases separating them. CDR3 size: 13 residues. From germline, CDR1 is KGHSH and CDR2 LQKENI. The CDR3 bases are TGTGCCAGCTCACGGTCCGCGAACACTGAAGCTTTCTTT. Protein product: CASSRSANTEAFF.

Concerning this clone itself: A junction boundary mismatches the germline segment, possibly from a read error. The genes are TRBV18 and TRBJ2-1, with TRBD2 matching over 10 bases. The CDR3 contains 20 residues. Germline V gene data show CDR1 as KGHSH and CDR2 as LQKENI. The CDR3 DNA reads as TGTGCCAGCTCTCCACCCTCGTCGGACCGGACTAGCGGATCCTACAATGAGCAGTTCTTC. The encoded protein is CASSPPSSDRTSGSYNEQFF.

The J gene is TRBJ2-7, the V gene TRBV28; D unresolved. The CDR3 is made up of 11 amino acids. Trimming took 3 bases from V and 2 from J, leaving 2 bases between them. Germline loops: CDR1 MDHEN, CDR2 SYDVKM. The CDR3 spells CASSFAYEQYF. The CDR3 DNA follows: TGTGCCAGCAGTTTCGCCTACGAGCAGTACTTC.